This T cell receptor beta chain is drawn from a study of response to subunit inactivated influenza vaccine. This clonotype was picked up many times. This CDR3 is 16 amino acids long. V lost 3 bases, J lost 6 bases, and 11 bases stayed unmatched. One entry per CDR3 protein, called by TCRdb with MiXCR from the RT-PCR reads. The sample lists about 700,000 distinct CDR3 sequences; 12% to 15% were seen once. The gene calls are TRBV12-3 or TRBV12-4 and TRBJ1-5, with TRBD1 matching over 7 bases. Material: PBMCs from blood, obtained 14 days before vaccination. The receptor comes from a man in his fifties who received an inactivated influenza vaccine. The CDR3 spells CASSLSRGPRGQPQHF. The CDR3 DNA reads as TGTGCCAGCAGTTTGAGTAGGGGGCCAAGAGGTCAGCCCCAGCATTTT.